This entry describes one T cell receptor beta chain. Its specificity is not known. Sequence at one end of the junction differs from germline and may be a read error. The sample belongs to a study of long-term antiretroviral therapy in people with HIV. Points from the study as a whole: After ART, diversity increased yet remained lower than transplant donor controls. Repertoires from HIV showed CDR3 length ranges narrower than those of controls.

Researchers report immunoSEQ v3.0 was run at survey level. Sequencing efforts were directed toward about 40,000-55,000 T-cell genomes per sample. TCRdb's copy holds only in-frame clones and misses some; the assay was immunoSEQ multiplex PCR. The sample includes roughly 7,800 clones, approximately 80% seen only once; the top ten take about 17%. Germline values: CDR1 LNHDA, CDR2 SQIVND (reference sequence). The CDR3 has 12 amino acids. This TCR derives from a man aged 40-49 years with HIV. The chain joins TRBV19 to TRBJ2-4; TRBD2 aligns across 7 bases. Specimen: unsorted PBMCs, collected 0.1 years after starting antiretroviral therapy. CDR3 sequence (DNA): TGTGCCAGTAGTATAGGGCCCCCCGGGAGGCATTTC. It yields the protein CASSIGPPGRHF.